Sequencing of this T cell receptor (beta chain) was carried out in a study of blood T cell repertoires in COVID-19. The V end was cut by 5 bases, the J end by 0 bases, with 11 bases between. The CDR3 length is 15 residues. Germline V gene lookup returns CDR1 KGHSH and CDR2 LQKENI. The assay was immunoSEQ multiplex PCR, and TCRdb's table has in-frame clones only and misses some. The sample contains about 64,000 clones, just over 85% of which appear only once. The count of this clone is one. The material sequenced was peripheral blood. The gene calls are TRBV18 and TRBJ1-5; the D gene is possibly TRBD1 (6 bases). This clonotype originated in a woman aged 60-75 years with COVID-19, enrolled during active disease. The DNA for the CDR3 is TGTGCCAGCTCAGACCAGGGGCTTAGCAATCAGCCCCAGCATTTT. This sequence encodes CASSDQGLSNQPQHF.